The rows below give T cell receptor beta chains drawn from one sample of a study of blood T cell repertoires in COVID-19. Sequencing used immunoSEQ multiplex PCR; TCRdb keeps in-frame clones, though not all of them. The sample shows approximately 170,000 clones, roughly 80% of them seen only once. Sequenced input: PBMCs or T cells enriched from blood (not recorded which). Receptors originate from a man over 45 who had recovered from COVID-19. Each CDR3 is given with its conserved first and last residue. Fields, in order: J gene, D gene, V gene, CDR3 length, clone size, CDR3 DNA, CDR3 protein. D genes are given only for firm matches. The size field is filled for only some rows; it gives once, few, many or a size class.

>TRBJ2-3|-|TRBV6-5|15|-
TGTGCCAGCATAACCCCCAGAGGTCCCACAGATACGCAGTATTTT
CASITPRGPTDTQYF
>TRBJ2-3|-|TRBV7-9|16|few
TGTGCCAGCAGCCCTAGTGGCTTTCTAGGCACAGATACGCAGTATTTT
CASSPSGFLGTDTQYF
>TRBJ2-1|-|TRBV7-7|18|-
TGTGCTAGCAGCTTAGCCCCCCCACAAAGGGGTTCCTACAATGAGCAGTTCTTC
CASSLAPPQRGSYNEQFF
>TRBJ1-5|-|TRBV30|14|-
TGTGCCTGGAGTGGGACTTACTCGTATCAGCCCCAGCATTTT
CAWSGTYSYQPQHF
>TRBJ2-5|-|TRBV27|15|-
TGTGCCAGCAGTTTCGGAGGCACAGTACAAGAGACCCAGTACTTC
CASSFGGTVQETQYF
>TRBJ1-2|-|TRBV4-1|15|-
TGCGCCAGCAGCCAAGATCAAACAGGACGCTATGGCTACACCTTC
CASSQDQTGRYGYTF
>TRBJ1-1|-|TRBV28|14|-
TGTGCCAGCAAGGAAACAACGGGGGTCGCTGAAGCTTTCTTT
CASKETTGVAEAFF
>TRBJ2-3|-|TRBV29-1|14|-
TGCAGCGTTGGAAAAGCTTCGCCCGCAGATACGCAGTATTTT
CSVGKASPADTQYF
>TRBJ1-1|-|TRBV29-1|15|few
TGCAGCGTTGGGACGAAGAAGGGCCGGGGCACTGAAGCTTTCTTT
CSVGTKKGRGTEAFF
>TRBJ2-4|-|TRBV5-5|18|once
TGTGCCAGCAGCACACGCCTCGGGGGAGAGATAGCCAAAAACATTCAGTACTTC
CASSTRLGGEIAKNIQYF
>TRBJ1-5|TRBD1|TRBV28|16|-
TGTGCCAGCAGTCCCCTCCGGGACAGGGGGTCTCAGCCCCAGCATTTT
CASSPLRDRGSQPQHF
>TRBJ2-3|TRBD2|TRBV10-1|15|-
TGCGCCAGCAGTTCGGGAGCGGGGGACACAGATACGCAGTATTTT
CASSSGAGDTDTQYF
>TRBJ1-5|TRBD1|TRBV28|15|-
TGTGCCAGCAGTTCCGGGACAGTTAGCAATCAGCCCCAGCATTTT
CASSSGTVSNQPQHF
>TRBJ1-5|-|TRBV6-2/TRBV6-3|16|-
TGTGCCAGCAGTTACTCACCCAGGGTTGGCAATCAGCCCCAGCATTTT
CASSYSPRVGNQPQHF
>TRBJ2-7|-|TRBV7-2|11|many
TGTGCCAGCAGCTCCCCGAGGCAGCAGTACTTC
CASSSPRQQYF
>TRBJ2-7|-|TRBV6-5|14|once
TGTGCCAGCAGTTACAACAGGCCGGACTACGAGCAGTACTTC
CASSYNRPDYEQYF
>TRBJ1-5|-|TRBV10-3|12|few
TGTGCCATCGGGGCAAATAATCAGCCCCAGCATTTT
CAIGANNQPQHF
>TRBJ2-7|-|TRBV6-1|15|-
TGTGCCAGCAGTGAAATTGGGGCCCGCCGGGACGAGCAGTACTTC
CASSEIGARRDEQYF
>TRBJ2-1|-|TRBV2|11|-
TGTGCCAGCAGTGACCCAGGCTTAGAGTTCTTC
CASSDPGLEFF
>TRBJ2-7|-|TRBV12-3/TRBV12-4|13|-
TGTGCCAGCAGACACCAAATGGAGAGTGAGCAGTACTTC
CASRHQMESEQYF
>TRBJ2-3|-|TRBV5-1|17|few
TGCGCCAGCAGCCATCTCACTAGCCCCCGGGGCACAGATACGCAGTATTTT
CASSHLTSPRGTDTQYF
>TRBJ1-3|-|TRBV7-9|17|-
TGTGCCAGCAGCCGTGCAGGGAACTCCTACTCTGGAAACACCATATATTTT
CASSRAGNSYSGNTIYF
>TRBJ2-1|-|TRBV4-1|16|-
TGCGCCAGCAGCCAAGTACGGGGGAGCACCTACAATGAGCAGTTCTTC
CASSQVRGSTYNEQFF
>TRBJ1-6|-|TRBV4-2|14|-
TGTGCCAGCAGCCAAGCGAGTGGTAATTCACCCCTCCACTTT
CASSQASGNSPLHF
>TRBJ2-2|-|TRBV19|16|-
TGTGCCAGTAGTCTCCGGACAGTCTCGAACACCGGGGAGCTGTTTTTT
CASSLRTVSNTGELFF
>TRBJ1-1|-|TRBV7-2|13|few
TGTGCCAGCAGCAAACCCCAGGACACTGAAGCTTTCTTT
CASSKPQDTEAFF
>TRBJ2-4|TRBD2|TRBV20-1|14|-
TGCAGTGCTAGTTTTACCAGCGGGAGAAACATTCAGTACTTC
CSASFTSGRNIQYF
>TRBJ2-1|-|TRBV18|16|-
TGTGCCAGCTCACCCCTAGATGGAGGGCGCTTAAGAAACCAGTTCTTC
CASSPLDGGRLRNQFF
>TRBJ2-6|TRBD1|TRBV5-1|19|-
TGCGCCAGCAGCCTGCTCTCCGGGACAGGGGGCGACGGGGCCAACGTCCTGACTTTC
CASSLLSGTGGDGANVLTF
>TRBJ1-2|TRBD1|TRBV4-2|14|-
TGTGCCAGCAGCCAAACAGGGACAGACTATGGCTACACCTTC
CASSQTGTDYGYTF
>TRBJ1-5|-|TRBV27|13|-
TGTGCCAGCAGTTCAGGAAAATTTCAGCCCCAGCATTTT
CASSSGKFQPQHF
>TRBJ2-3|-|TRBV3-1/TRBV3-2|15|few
TGTGCCAGCAGCCCCGCCGGGGGGCGTACAGATACGCAGTATTTT
CASSPAGGRTDTQYF
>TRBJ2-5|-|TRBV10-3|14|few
TGTGCCATCAGTCGCGGGTCGGAGGAAGAGACCCAGTACTTC
CAISRGSEEETQYF
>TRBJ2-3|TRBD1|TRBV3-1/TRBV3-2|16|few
TGTGCCAGCAGCCAAACCGGGACAGGGAGCACAGATACGCAGTATTTT
CASSQTGTGSTDTQYF
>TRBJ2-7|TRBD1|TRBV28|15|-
TGTGCCAGCAGTTTCTCCGGGACAGGGGGGGACGAGCAGTACTTC
CASSFSGTGGDEQYF
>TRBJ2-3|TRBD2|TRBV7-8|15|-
TGTGCCAGCAGCTTACCGAGCGGGGGGTATGGGACGCAGTATTTT
CASSLPSGGYGTQYF